The sequence of this T cell receptor beta chain was determined in a study of control samples from healthy donors and cancer patients. The germline gives CDR1 SGHTA, CDR2 FQGNSA. The CDR3 extends over 13 amino acids. V was shortened by 5 bases and J by 5 bases, with 12 bases between the two germline ends. TCRdb's copy holds only in-frame clones and misses some; the assay was immunoSEQ multiplex PCR. The sample comprises more than 110,000 clones, 80% to 90% of which are singletons, and roughly 9% rests with the top ten. Only a few counts were recorded for this clone. This chain uses TRBV7-2 with TRBJ1-1; possible D gene TRBD1, 5 bases. The specimen was blood. The source of this sequence is a woman aged 25 to 45 in good health. The CDR3 coding sequence is TGTGCCAGCAGCGACCTCTGGGGGACTGAAGCTTTCTTT. Translation gives CASSDLWGTEAFF.